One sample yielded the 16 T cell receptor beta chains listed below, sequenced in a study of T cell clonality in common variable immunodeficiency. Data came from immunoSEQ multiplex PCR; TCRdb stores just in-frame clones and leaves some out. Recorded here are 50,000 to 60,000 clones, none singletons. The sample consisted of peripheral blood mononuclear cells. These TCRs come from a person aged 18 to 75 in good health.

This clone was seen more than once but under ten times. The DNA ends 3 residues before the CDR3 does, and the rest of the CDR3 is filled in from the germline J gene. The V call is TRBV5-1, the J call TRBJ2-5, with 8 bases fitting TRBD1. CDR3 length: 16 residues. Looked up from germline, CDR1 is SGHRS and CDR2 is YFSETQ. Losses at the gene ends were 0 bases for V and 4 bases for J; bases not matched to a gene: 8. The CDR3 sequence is CASSLASGGWGETQYF. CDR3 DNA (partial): TGCGCCAGCAGCTTGGCCTCAGGGGGCTGGGGAGAGACC.

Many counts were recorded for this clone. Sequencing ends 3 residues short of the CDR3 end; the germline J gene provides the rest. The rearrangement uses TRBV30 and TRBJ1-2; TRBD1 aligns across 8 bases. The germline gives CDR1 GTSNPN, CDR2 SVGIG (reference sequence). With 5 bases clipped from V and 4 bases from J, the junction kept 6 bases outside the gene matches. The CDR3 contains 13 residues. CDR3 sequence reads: CAWARDRPYGYTF. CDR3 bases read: TGTGCCTGGGCTCGGGACAGGCCCTATGGC.

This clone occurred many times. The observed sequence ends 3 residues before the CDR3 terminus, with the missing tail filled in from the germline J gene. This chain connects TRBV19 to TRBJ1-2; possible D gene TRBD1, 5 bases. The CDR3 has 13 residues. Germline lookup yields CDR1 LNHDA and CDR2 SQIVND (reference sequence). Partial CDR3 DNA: TGTGCCAGTACCCCAGGGAGCCCTGGTCGC. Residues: CASTPGSPGR. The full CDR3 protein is CASTPGSPGRYTF.

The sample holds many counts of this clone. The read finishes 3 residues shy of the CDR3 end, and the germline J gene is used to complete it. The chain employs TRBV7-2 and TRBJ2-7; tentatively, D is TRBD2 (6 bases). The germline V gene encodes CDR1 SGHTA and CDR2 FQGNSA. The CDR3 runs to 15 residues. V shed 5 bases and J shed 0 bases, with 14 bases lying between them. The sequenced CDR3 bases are TGTGCCAGCAGCCCAGTCCGGGGGACCTCCTACGAG. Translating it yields CASSPVRGTSYE. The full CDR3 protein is CASSPVRGTSYEQYF.

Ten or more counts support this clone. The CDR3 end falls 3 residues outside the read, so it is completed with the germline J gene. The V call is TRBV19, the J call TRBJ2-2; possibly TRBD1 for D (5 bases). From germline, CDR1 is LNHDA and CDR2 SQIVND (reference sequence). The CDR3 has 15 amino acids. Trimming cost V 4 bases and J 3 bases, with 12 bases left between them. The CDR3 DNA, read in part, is TGTGCCAGTAGTACGCAGGGCTGGTACACCGGGGAG. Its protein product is CASSTQGWYTGE. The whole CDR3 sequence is CASSTQGWYTGELFF. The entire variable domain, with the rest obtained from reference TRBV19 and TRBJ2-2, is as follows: DGGITQSPKYLFRKEGQNVTLSCEQNLNHDAMYWYRQDPGQGLRLIYYSQIVNDFQKGDIAEGYSVSREKKESFPLTVTSAQKNPTAFYLCASSTQGWYTGELFFGEGSRLTVL.

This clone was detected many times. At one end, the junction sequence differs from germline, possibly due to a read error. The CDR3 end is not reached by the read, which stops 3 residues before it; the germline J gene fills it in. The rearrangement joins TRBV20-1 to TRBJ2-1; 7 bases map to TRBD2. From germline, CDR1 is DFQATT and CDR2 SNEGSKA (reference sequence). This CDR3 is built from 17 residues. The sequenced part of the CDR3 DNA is TGCAGTGCTAAGCTCCTCCTTCGGGACTACTCCAACAATGAG. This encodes CSAKLLLRDYSNNE. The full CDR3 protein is CSAKLLLRDYSNNEQFF.

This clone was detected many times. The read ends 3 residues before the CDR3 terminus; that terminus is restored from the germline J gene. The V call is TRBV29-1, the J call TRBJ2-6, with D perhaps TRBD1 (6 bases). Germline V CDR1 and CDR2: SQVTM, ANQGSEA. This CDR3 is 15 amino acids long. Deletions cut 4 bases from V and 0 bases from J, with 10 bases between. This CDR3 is CSVAQGDSGANVLTF. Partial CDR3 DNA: TGCAGCGTTGCACAGGGAGACTCTGGGGCCAACGTC.

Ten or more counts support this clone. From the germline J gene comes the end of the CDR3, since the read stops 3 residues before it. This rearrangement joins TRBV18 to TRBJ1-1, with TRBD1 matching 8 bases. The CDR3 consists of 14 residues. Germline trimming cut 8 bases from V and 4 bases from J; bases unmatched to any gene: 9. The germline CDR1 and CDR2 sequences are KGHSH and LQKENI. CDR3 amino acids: CASTTRGTGTEAFF. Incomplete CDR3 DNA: TGTGCCAGCACCACCAGGGGGACAGGCACTGAA.

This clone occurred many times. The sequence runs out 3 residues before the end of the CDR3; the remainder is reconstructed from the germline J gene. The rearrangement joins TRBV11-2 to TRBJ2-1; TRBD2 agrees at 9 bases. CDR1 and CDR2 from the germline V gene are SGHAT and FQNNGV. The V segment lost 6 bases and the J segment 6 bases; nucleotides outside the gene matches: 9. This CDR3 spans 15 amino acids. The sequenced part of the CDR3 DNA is TGTGCCAGCAGAAGTTTAGCGGGAGCCCCCAATGAG. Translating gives CASRSLAGAPNE. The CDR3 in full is CASRSLAGAPNEQFF.

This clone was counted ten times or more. Partial CDR3 DNA: TGTGCCAGCAGTGGACAGGGGTGGTCCTACGAG. This translates into CASSGQGWSYE. The complete CDR3 sequence is CASSGQGWSYEQYF. V gene TRBV6-1 combines with J gene TRBJ2-7; 8 positions match TRBD1. The read ends 3 residues before the CDR3 terminus; that terminus is restored from the germline J gene. CDR1 is MNHNS and CDR2 is SASEGT in the germline V gene. The trim removed 4 bases at V and 1 base at J, leaving 3 bases unmatched. The CDR3 totals 14 residues.

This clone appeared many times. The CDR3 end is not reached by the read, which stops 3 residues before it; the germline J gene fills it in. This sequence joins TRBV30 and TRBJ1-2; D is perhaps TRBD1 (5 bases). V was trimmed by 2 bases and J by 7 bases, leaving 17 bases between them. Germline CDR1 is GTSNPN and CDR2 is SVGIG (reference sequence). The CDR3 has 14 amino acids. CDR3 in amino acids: CAWSRAGPFTGYTF. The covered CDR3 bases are TGTGCCTGGAGTAGGGCAGGGCCGTTTACTGGC.

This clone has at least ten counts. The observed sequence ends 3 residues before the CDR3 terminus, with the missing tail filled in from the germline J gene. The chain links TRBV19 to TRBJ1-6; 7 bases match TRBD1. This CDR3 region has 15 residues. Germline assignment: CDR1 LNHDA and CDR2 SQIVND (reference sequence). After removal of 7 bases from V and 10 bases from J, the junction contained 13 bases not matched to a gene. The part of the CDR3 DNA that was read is TGTGCCAGTACCACTGACAGGGCTGCTCGGTCACCC. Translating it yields CASTTDRAARSP. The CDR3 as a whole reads CASTTDRAARSPLHF.

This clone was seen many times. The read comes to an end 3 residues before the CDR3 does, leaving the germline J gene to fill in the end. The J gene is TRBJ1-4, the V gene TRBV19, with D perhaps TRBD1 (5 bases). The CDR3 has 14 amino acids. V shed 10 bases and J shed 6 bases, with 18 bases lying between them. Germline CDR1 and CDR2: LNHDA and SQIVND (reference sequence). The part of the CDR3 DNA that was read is TGTGCCACACACGGCATCGGGACTTATGAAAAA. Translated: CATHGIGTYEK. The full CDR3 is CATHGIGTYEKLFF. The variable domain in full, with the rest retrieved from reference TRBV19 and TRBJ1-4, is DGGITQSPKYLFRKEGQNVTLSCEQNLNHDAMYWYRQDPGQGLRLIYYSQIVNDFQKGDIAEGYSVSREKKESFPLTVTSAQKNPTAFYLCATHGIGTYEKLFFGSGTQLSVL.

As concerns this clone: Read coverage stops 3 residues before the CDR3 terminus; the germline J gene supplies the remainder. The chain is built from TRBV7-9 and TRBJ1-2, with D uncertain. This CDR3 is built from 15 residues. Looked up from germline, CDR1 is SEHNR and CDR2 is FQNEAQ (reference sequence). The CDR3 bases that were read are TGTGCCAGCAGCTTAAACGCGGGAGGTTCCAACGAC. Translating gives CASSLNAGGSND. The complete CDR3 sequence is CASSLNAGGSNDYTF.

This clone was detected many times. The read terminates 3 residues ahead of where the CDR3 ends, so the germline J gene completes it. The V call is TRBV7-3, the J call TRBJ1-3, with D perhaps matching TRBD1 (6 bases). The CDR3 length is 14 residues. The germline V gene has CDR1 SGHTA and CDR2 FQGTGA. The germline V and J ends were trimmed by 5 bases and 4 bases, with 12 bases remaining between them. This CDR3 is CASSQGQTGNTIYF. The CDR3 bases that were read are TGTGCCAGCAGCCAAGGACAGACGGGAAACACC.

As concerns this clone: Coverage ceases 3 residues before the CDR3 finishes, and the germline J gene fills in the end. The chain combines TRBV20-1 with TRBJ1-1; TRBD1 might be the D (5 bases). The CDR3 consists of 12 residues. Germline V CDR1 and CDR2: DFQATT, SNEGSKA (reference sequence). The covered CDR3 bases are TGCAGTGCTCCTCCGAACCGGGACTGG. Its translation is CSAPPNRDW. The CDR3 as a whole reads CSAPPNRDWAFF.